Shown below are 11 T cell receptor beta chains from a single sample sequenced in a study of tissue T cells after allogeneic stem cell transplantation. This table comes from immunoSEQ multiplex PCR, and its TCRdb copy is limited to in-frame clones, with some not included. The top ten hold roughly 0.77% of the sample, which has about 48,000 clones, roughly four fifths seen once. Sequencing was performed on sorted cells pooled from one or two spleens. These TCRs come from a pool of C57BL/6 mice in good health.

Remarks on this clone: Gene names are mouse gene names. The observed sequence ends 1 residue before the CDR3 terminus, with the missing tail filled in from the germline J gene. The chain is built from TRBV1 and TRBJ1-1; D remains ambiguous. Per germline, CDR1 NSQYPW and CDR2 LRSPGD (reference sequence). The CDR3 sequence is 13 residues long. Trimming pared 0 bases from V and 1 base from J, leaving 3 bases between. The CDR3 DNA, read in part, is TGCACCTGCAGTGCAGAGGCGAACACAGAAGTCTTC. Protein: CTCSAEANTEVF. The CDR3, in full, reads CTCSAEANTEVFF.

In regard to this clone: Gene labels here are mouse ones. The sequence runs out 1 residue before the end of the CDR3; the remainder is reconstructed from the germline J gene. The V gene is TRBV17, the J gene TRBJ2-4; 8 nucleotides match TRBD2. Germline V CDR1 and CDR2: MNHDT, YYDKIL. J gave up 0 bases and V 1 base, and 3 bases lay outside the gene matches. This CDR3 has 16 residues. The sequenced part of the CDR3 DNA is TGTGCTAGCAGTAGAGGACTGGGGACTAGTCAAAACACCTTGTAC. It specifies CASSRGLGTSQNTLY. The CDR3 reads in full as CASSRGLGTSQNTLYF.

Turning to this clone: Gene names and germline match the mouse. The read is 1 residue too short to cover the CDR3 end, so that end is filled in from the germline J gene. The chain has TRBV13-2 and TRBJ2-1, with a tentative D call TRBD2 (8 bases). The CDR3 has 15 amino acids. CDR1 NNHNN and CDR2 SYGAGS come from the germline V gene (reference sequence). Trimming removed 0 bases at V and 7 bases at J, with 14 bases between. The CDR3 region is CASGDAGGARAEQFF. The part of the CDR3 DNA that was read is TGTGCCAGCGGTGATGCAGGGGGGGCGCGGGCTGAGCAGTTC.

A single count supports this clone. These gene names are mouse names. Coverage ceases 1 residue before the CDR3 finishes, and the germline J gene fills in the end. The chain couples TRBV20 to TRBJ1-2, with 8 bases aligning to TRBD1. The V and J ends lost 6 bases and 4 bases, in that order; junction bases with no gene match: 4. This CDR3 spans 12 amino acids. Germline V gene data show CDR1 as GFQATS and CDR2 as STVNSAI. CDR3 bases read: TGTGGTGCCCAGGGGGCGGGCTCCGACTACACC. As protein: CGAQGAGSDYT. The CDR3 in its entirety is CGAQGAGSDYTF. Full variable domain (rest looked up from reference TRBV20 and TRBJ1-2): GALVYQYPRRTICKSGTSMRMECQAVGFQATSVAWYRQSPQKTFELIALSTVNSAIKYEQNFTQEKFPISHPNLSFSSMTVLNAYLEDRGLYLCGAQGAGSDYTFGSGTRLLVI.

In the case of this clone: The genes are named according to mouse. The read terminates 1 residue ahead of where the CDR3 ends, so the germline J gene completes it. This chain links TRBV17 with TRBJ2-4; TRBD2 aligns across 8 bases. The CDR3 covers 16 residues. From germline, CDR1 is MNHDT and CDR2 YYDKIL. J lost 0 bases, V lost 1 base, and 3 bases had no gene match. The CDR3 DNA, read in part, is TGTGCTAGCAGTAGAGGCTGGGGGGTTAGTCAAAACACCTTGTAC. Its protein is CASSRGWGVSQNTLY. The whole CDR3 is CASSRGWGVSQNTLYF.

This clone was counted a single time. Any gene name here is a mouse gene name. The CDR3 end is not reached by the read, which stops 1 residue before it; the germline J gene fills it in. Other DNA sequences within the sample encode an identical CDR3. The chain employs TRBV31 and TRBJ2-3, with a weak D call TRBD2 (7 bases). Trimming removed 0 bases at V and 1 base at J, with 11 bases between. Germline V gene sequence: CDR1 GKSSPN, CDR2 SITVG. The CDR3 is 15 amino acids. The part of the CDR3 DNA that was read is TGTGCCTGGAGTCTAAGGGGGGGAGGTGCAGAAACGCTGTAT. As protein: CAWSLRGGGAETLY. The full CDR3 is CAWSLRGGGAETLYF.

Only one count was recorded for this clone. The germline and genes are mouse ones. The read ends 1 residue before the CDR3 terminus; that terminus is restored from the germline J gene. The rearrangement joins TRBV1 to TRBJ1-4, with a tentative D call TRBD1 (5 bases). Germline V gene sequence: CDR1 NSQYPW, CDR2 LRSPGD (reference sequence). CDR3 length: 14 amino acids. V was shortened by 3 bases and J by 3 bases, with 8 bases between the two germline ends. CDR3 bases read: TGCACCTGCAGTGCGGTAGGGGCCAACGAAAGATTATTT. Encoded protein: CTCSAVGANERLF. The complete CDR3 sequence is CTCSAVGANERLFF.

Note on this clone: The gene symbols are mouse symbols. Read sequence stops 1 residue before the CDR3 end, and the germline J gene provides the missing end. The chain couples TRBV20 to TRBJ2-2; 8 nucleotides line up with TRBD1. Germline loops: CDR1 GFQATS, CDR2 STVNSAI. Losses at the gene ends were 3 bases for V and 4 bases for J; bases not matched to a gene: 7. The CDR3 covers 15 residues. The part of the CDR3 DNA that was read is TGTGGTGCTAGTTCAGGGGGCGCGGGCACCGGGCAGCTCTAC. Its protein is CGASSGGAGTGQLY. Given in full, the CDR3 is CGASSGGAGTGQLYF.

About this clone: The listed genes are named as in mouse. The CDR3 is cut off 1 residue early in the read; its end comes from the germline J gene. The rearrangement uses TRBV2 and TRBJ1-6; 7 nucleotides align to TRBD1. TRBJ1-6 is an ORF; its function is uncertain. Germline V gene lookup returns CDR1 LGHNA and CDR2 YSYQKL. J gave up 3 bases and V 1 base, and 0 bases lay outside the gene matches. CDR3 length: 15 amino acids. CDR3 protein: CASSQGDSYNSPLYF. The part of the CDR3 DNA that was read is TGTGCCAGCAGCCAAGGGGACAGCTATAATTCGCCCCTCTAC.

Concerning this clone itself: Genes and germline are mouse. The read falls 1 residue short of the CDR3 end, and the missing part is taken from the germline J gene. The chain combines TRBV31 with TRBJ1-2; possible D gene TRBD1, 5 bases. The germline V gene encodes CDR1 GKSSPN and CDR2 SITVG. CDR3 length: 13 amino acids. Trimming took 0 bases from V and 2 from J, leaving 7 bases between them. The chain's CDR3 is CAWSLTVNSDYTF. The sequenced part of the CDR3 DNA is TGTGCCTGGAGTCTGACAGTCAACTCCGACTACACC.

A remark on this clone: These gene names are mouse names. The read ends 1 residue before the CDR3 terminus; that terminus is restored from the germline J gene. The gene calls are TRBV13-2 and TRBJ2-3; D gene ambiguous. Germline CDR1 NNHNN, CDR2 SYGAGS (reference sequence). The CDR3 loop spans 14 amino acids. With 3 bases removed from V and 0 bases from J, the gap between germline ends came to 8 bases. The CDR3 reads CASGGTTSAETLYF. CDR3 DNA (partial): TGTGCCAGCGGTGGGACGACTAGTGCAGAAACGCTGTAT.